These T cell receptor beta chains were read from a single sample in a study of cytomegalovirus exposure and HLA in healthy donors. Repertoires were generated with immunoSEQ multiplex PCR, while TCRdb's copy carries only in-frame clones and drops some. Among roughly 110,000 clones listed, 74% were seen once. Material: PBMCs. These TCRs come from a human donor in good health. CDR3s include the opening cysteine and the closing phenylalanine or tryptophan. The D gene is left open where the match is weak.

>TRBJ1-2|TRBV2|TRBD1|14
CASSRQGANYGYTF
TGTGCCAGCAGTCGACAGGGGGCGAACTATGGCTACACCTTC
>TRBJ2-7|TRBV19|TRBD1|12
CASSRDSYEQYF
TGTGCCAGTAGCCGGGACAGCTACGAGCAGTACTTC
>TRBJ1-2|TRBV6-1|TRBD1|16
CASSDLGQGSNYGYTF
TGTGCCAGCAGTGACCTAGGACAGGGGTCTAACTATGGCTACACCTTC
>TRBJ2-7|TRBV4-3|-|13
CASSQDYGSEQYF
TGCGCCAGCAGCCAAGATTATGGGAGCGAGCAGTACTTC
>TRBJ2-1|TRBV6-6|-|13
CASSPLGIGEQFF
TGTGCCAGCAGTCCCCTCGGGATCGGTGAGCAGTTCTTC
>TRBJ2-7|TRBV6-5|TRBD2|13
CASSSGTNYEQYF
TGTGCCAGCAGTTCCGGGACTAACTACGAGCAGTACTTC
>TRBJ2-5|TRBV29-1|-|11
CSVVLSETQYF
TGCAGCGTTGTTCTTTCGGAGACCCAGTACTTC
>TRBJ2-5|TRBV28|TRBD2|15
CASSLASGGQGTQYF
TGTGCCAGCAGTTTAGCTAGCGGGGGTCAAGGGACCCAGTACTTC
>TRBJ2-3|TRBV19|TRBD2|12
CASSSGGNTQYF
TGTGCCAGTAGCAGCGGGGGCAATACGCAGTATTTT
>TRBJ2-2|TRBV6-4|-|16
CASSAKFNANTGELFF
TGTGCCAGCAGTGCTAAGTTCAACGCGAACACCGGGGAGCTGTTTTTT
>TRBJ2-7|TRBV11-3|TRBD1|13
CASSAETGGEQYF
TGTGCCAGCAGCGCAGAGACAGGGGGCGAGCAGTACTTC
>TRBJ1-5|TRBV7-9|-|12
CASSSTNQPQHF
TGTGCCAGCAGCTCTACGAATCAGCCCCAGCATTTT
>TRBJ2-6|TRBV30|-|15
CAWSADSSGANVLTF
TGTGCCTGGAGTGCGGACAGCTCTGGAGCCAACGTCCTGACTTTC
>TRBJ2-1|TRBV7-8|TRBD2|14
CASSLAGLAGKQFF
TGTGCCAGCAGCTTAGCGGGGCTAGCGGGGAAGCAGTTCTTC
>TRBJ1-5|TRBV27|-|17
CASSLGGRGYSNQPQHF
TGTGCCAGCAGTTTAGGTGGTAGGGGATATAGCAATCAGCCCCAGCATTTT